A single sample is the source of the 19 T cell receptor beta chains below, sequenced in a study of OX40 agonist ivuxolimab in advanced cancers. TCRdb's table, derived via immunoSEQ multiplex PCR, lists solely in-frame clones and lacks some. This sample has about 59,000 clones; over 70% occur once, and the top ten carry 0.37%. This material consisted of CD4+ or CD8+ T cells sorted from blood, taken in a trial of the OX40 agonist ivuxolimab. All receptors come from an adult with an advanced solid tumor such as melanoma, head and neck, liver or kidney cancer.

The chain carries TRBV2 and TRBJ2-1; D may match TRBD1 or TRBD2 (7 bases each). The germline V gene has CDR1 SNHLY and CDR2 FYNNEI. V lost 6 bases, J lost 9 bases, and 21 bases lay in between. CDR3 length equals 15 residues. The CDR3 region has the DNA TGTGCCAGCAGCAAACGGGCGGGAGAGGGGGCTGAGCAGTTCTTC. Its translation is CASSKRAGEGAEQFF.

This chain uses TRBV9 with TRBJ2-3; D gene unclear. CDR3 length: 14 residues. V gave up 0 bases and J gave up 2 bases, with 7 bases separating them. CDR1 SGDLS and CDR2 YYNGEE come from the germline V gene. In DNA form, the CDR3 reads TGTGCCAGCAGCGTAGCGACCACCACAGATACGCAGTATTTT. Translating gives CASSVATTTDTQYF.

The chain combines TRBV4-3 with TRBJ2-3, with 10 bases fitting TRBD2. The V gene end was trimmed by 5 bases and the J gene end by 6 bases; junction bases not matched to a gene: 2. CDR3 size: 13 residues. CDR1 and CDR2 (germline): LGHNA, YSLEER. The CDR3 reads CASSKLAGDTQYF. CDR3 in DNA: TGCGCCAGCAGCAAACTAGCGGGGGATACGCAGTATTTT.

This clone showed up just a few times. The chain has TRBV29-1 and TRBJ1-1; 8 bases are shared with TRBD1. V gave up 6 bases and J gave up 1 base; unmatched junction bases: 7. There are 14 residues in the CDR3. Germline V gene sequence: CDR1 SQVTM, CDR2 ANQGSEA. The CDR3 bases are TGCAGCGTCGGGGACAGGTTTTCGAACACTGAAGCTTTCTTT. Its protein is CSVGDRFSNTEAFF.

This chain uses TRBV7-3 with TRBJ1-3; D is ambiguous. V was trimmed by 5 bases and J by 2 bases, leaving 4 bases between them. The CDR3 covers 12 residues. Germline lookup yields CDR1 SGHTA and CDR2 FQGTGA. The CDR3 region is CASSRTGNTIYF. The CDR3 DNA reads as TGTGCCAGCAGCCGGACTGGAAACACCATATATTTT.

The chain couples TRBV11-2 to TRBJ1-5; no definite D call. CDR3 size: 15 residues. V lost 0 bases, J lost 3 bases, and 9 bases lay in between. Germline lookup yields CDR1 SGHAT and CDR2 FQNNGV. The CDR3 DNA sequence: TGTGCCAGCAGCTTAGACTCCCAGCTCAATCAGCCCCAGCATTTT. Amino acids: CASSLDSQLNQPQHF.

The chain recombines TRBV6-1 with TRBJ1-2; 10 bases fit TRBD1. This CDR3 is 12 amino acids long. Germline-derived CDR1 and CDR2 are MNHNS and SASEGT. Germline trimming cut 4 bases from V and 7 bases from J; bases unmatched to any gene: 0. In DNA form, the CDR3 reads TGTGCCAGCAGTGGGGACAGGGGTGGCTACACCTTC. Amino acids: CASSGDRGGYTF.

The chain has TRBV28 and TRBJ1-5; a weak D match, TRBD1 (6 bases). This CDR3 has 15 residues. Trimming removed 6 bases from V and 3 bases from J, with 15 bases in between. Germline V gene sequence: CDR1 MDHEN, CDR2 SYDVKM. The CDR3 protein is CASRTPGVANQPQHF. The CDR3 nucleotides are TGTGCCAGCAGAACTCCAGGGGTCGCCAATCAGCCCCAGCATTTT. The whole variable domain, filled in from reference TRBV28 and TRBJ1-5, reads DVKVTQSSRYLVKRTGEKVFLECVQDMDHENMFWYRQDPGLGLRLIYFSYDVKMKEKGDIPEGYSVSREKKERFSLILESASTNQTSMYLCASRTPGVANQPQHFGDGTRLSIL.

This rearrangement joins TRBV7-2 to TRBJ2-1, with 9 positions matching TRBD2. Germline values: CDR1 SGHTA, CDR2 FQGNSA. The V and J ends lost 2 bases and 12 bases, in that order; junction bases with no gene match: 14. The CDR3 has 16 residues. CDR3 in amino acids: CASSLRLAGGQRGQFF. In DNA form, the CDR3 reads TGTGCCAGCAGCTTAAGGTTGGCGGGAGGGCAGAGGGGGCAGTTCTTC.

CDR3 loop: CASSPGTKETQYF. CDR3 DNA: TGTGCCAGCAGCCCGGGGACAAAAGAGACCCAGTACTTC. The chain has TRBV27 and TRBJ2-5; possibly TRBD1 for D (6 bases). Germline lookup yields CDR1 MNHEY and CDR2 SMNVEV (reference sequence). The V end lost 6 bases, the J end lost 3 bases, and 11 bases lay between the germline ends. The CDR3 is 13 amino acids.

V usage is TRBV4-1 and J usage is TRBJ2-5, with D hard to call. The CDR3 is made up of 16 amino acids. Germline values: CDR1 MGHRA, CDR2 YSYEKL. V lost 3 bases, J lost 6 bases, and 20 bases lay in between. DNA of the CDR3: TGCGCCAGCAGCCATGTTGCTGGCGACGGGTTAAAGACCCAGTACTTC. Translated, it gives CASSHVAGDGLKTQYF.

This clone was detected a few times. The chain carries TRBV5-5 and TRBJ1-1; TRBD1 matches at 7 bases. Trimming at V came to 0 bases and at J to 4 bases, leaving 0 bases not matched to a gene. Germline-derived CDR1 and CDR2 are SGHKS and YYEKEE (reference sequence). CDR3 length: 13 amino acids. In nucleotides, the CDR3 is TGTGCCAGCAGCTTGGACAGGGGCACTGAAGCTTTCTTT. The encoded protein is CASSLDRGTEAFF.

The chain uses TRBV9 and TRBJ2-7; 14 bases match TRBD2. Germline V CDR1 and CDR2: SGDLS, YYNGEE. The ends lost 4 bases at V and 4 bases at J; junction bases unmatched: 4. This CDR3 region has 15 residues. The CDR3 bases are TGTGCCAGCAGCCCGGGGACTAGCGGGGGATACGAGCAGTACTTC. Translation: CASSPGTSGGYEQYF.

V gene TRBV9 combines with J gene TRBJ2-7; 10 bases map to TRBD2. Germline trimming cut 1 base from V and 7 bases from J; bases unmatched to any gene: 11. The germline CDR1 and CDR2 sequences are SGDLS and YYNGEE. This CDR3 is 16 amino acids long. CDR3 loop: CASSVRGLAGEAEQYF. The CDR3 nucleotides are TGTGCCAGCAGCGTAAGGGGCCTAGCGGGAGAGGCAGAGCAGTACTTC.

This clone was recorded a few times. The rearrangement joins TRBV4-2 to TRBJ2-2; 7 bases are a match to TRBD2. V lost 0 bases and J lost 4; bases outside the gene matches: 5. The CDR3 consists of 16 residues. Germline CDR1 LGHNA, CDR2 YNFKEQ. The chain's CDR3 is CASSQDVLAGTGELFF. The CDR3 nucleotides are TGTGCCAGCAGCCAAGATGTCTTAGCGGGCACCGGGGAGCTGTTTTTT.

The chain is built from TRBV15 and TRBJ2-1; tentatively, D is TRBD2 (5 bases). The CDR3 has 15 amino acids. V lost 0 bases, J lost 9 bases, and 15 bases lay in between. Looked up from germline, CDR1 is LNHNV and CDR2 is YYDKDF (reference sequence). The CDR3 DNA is TGTGCCACCAGCAGAGATTTTCAAGCTCGGGGTGAGCAGTTCTTC. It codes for CATSRDFQARGEQFF.

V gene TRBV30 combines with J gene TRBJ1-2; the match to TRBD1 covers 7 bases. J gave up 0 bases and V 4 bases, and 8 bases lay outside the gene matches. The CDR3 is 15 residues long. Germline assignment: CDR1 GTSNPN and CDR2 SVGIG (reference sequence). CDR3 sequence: CAWKIRDSSNYGYTF. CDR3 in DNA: TGTGCCTGGAAAATCCGGGACAGTTCTAACTATGGCTACACCTTC.

Here the CDR3 DNA reads TGTGCCTGGAGTGTAATAGGCGGGGGGCCCCCCTACGAGCAGTACTTC. Translation gives CAWSVIGGGPPYEQYF. This chain links TRBV30 with TRBJ2-7, with 8 bases lining up with TRBD2. The CDR3 runs 16 residues. Germline CDR1 and CDR2: GTSNPN and SVGIG (reference sequence). The ends lost 0 bases at V and 2 bases at J; junction bases unmatched: 9.

CDR3 amino acids: CASSLDSSNEKLFF. The CDR3 DNA follows: TGTGCCAGCAGCTTAGACAGTTCTAATGAAAAACTGTTTTTT. The V call is TRBV7-9, the J call TRBJ1-4; D remains unclear. Deletions cut 1 base from V and 3 bases from J, with 6 bases between. The CDR3 extends over 14 amino acids. Germline V gene data show CDR1 as SEHNR and CDR2 as FQNEAQ (reference sequence).